The 18 T cell receptor beta chains in this list originate from one sample, sequenced in a study of regulatory T cells in long-lasting Graves disease. Both iRepertoire HTBI primers and Arm-PCR of CDR3 regions were used to build the TCR beta libraries. TCRdb re-analysed the multiplex PCR reads in MiXCR, keeping a single row per CDR3 protein. The sample carries over 200,000 distinct CDR3 sequences, approximately 20% recorded once. The time point denotes: newly diagnosed GD, antithyroid drugs for less than 3 months. Preparation of the TCR library used RNA extracted from PBMCs. The sample was peripheral blood mononuclear cells (PBMCs), taken at new diagnosis, from a patient treated with antithyroid drugs. These receptors all stem from a female donor with Graves disease.

As for this clonotype: A much larger clone sits a single nucleotide away, making a read error possible. In nucleotides, the CDR3 is TGTGCCAGATCGCCCTCGAGCCAGGGCTACGAGCAGTACTTC. This sequence encodes CARSPSSQGYEQYF. The rearrangement uses TRBV18 and TRBJ2-7, with D tentatively TRBD1 (5 bases). This CDR3 spans 14 amino acids. Looked up from germline, CDR1 is KGHSH and CDR2 is LQKENI. V shed 9 bases and J shed 3 bases, with 18 bases lying between them. The full variable domain, in which reference TRBV18 and TRBJ2-7 provide the parts outside the CDR3, is NAGVMQNPRHLVRRRGQEARLRCSPMKGHSHVYWYRQLPEEGLKFMVYLQKENIIDESGMPKERFSAEFPKEGPSILRIQQVVRGDSAAYFCARSPSSQGYEQYFGPGTRLTVT.

This clonotype came up many times. This chain uses TRBV19 with TRBJ1-6; weak D call: TRBD1 (6 bases). The length of the CDR3 is 15 residues. Trimming cost V 5 bases and J 5 bases, with 13 bases left between them. The germline CDR1 and CDR2 sequences are LNHDA and SQIVND (reference sequence). CDR3 residues: CASSPDRSDNSPLHF. CDR3 in DNA: TGTGCCAGTAGTCCCGACAGGTCCGATAATTCACCCCTCCACTTT.

The J gene is TRBJ2-5, the V gene TRBV19; D remains unclear. Trimming stripped 5 bases from V and 1 base from J, with 11 bases between. The CDR3 sequence is 14 residues long. CDR1 is LNHDA, CDR2 SQIVND, per germline (reference sequence). CDR3 sequence reads: CASSAHTLQETQYF. As DNA, the CDR3 is TGTGCCAGTAGTGCGCACACCCTCCAAGAGACCCAGTACTTC.

Many counts were recorded for this clonotype. The chain has TRBV29-1 and TRBJ1-1; D is uncertain. The CDR3 consists of 13 residues. V was pared by 5 bases and J by 1 base, with 11 bases between. Germline loops: CDR1 SQVTM, CDR2 ANQGSEA. This CDR3 is CSVRVHPNTEAFF. Here the CDR3 DNA reads TGCAGCGTTAGGGTCCACCCGAACACTGAAGCTTTCTTT.

The J gene is TRBJ2-1, the V gene TRBV27; maybe TRBD2 (6 bases). This CDR3 is 13 amino acids long. The ends were cut back, 8 bases at V and 8 bases at J, with 16 bases in the middle. Looked up from germline, CDR1 is MNHEY and CDR2 is SMNVEV (reference sequence). The CDR3 DNA reads as TGTGCCAGCGGCGGACTAACGGGCTATGAGCAGTTCTTC. Its protein is CASGGLTGYEQFF.

The chain combines TRBV11-2 with TRBJ2-3; 8 bases map to TRBD2. The CDR3 loop spans 16 amino acids. The V segment lost 3 bases and the J segment 5 bases; nucleotides outside the gene matches: 10. The V gene's germline CDR1 is SGHAT and CDR2 FQNNGV. This chain's CDR3 is CASSFSYGRAGDTQYF. The CDR3 DNA follows: TGTGCCAGCAGCTTTTCTTACGGGAGGGCCGGAGATACGCAGTATTTT.

The sample holds many counts of this clonotype. The chain is built from TRBV19 and TRBJ1-5, with D maybe TRBD1 (6 bases). Trimming removed 7 bases from V and 2 bases from J, with 15 bases in between. Germline CDR1 reads LNHDA; CDR2 reads SQIVND (reference sequence). The CDR3 has 15 residues. The CDR3 region is CASKEAGEGNQPQHF. CDR3 DNA: TGTGCCAGTAAGGAGGCAGGGGAGGGCAATCAGCCCCAGCATTTT.

A word on this clonotype: This may arise from a read error, as a much more abundant clone is one base away. The chain carries TRBV20-1 and TRBJ2-3, with 14 positions matching TRBD2. The V gene's germline CDR1 is DFQATT and CDR2 SNEGSKA (reference sequence). The CDR3 is 15 residues long. Germline trimming cut 4 bases from V and 4 bases from J; bases unmatched to any gene: 4. CDR3 in amino acids: CSATLGLAGADTQYF. CDR3 bases: TGCAGTGCTACACTGGGACTAGCGGGAGCAGATACGCAGTATTTT.

In its sample, this clonotype was seen many times. The V call is TRBV20-1, the J call TRBJ2-3, with 8 bases matching TRBD2. CDR1 is DFQATT, CDR2 SNEGSKA, per germline (reference sequence). Trimming removed 3 bases from V and 0 bases from J; junction bases left unmatched: 5. CDR3 length equals 15 residues. The CDR3 DNA reads as TGCAGTGCTAGTATGCGGGAGGCCAGCACAGATACGCAGTATTTT. Translated: CSASMREASTDTQYF.

Notes on this clonotype: One end of the junction fails to match germline, which may point to a read error. The chain links TRBV28 to TRBJ2-5; perhaps TRBD1 as D (6 bases). This CDR3 spans 12 amino acids. In germline, CDR1 is MDHEN, CDR2 SYDVKM. Written as DNA, the CDR3 is TGTGCCAGCAGTTCCGGCAGGGGAGATACCAACTTC. Amino acid sequence: CASSSGRGDTNF.

This clonotype was found many times. The chain joins TRBV28 to TRBJ2-2; 7 nucleotides align to TRBD1. The CDR3 sequence is 16 residues long. Germline V gene sequence: CDR1 MDHEN, CDR2 SYDVKM. V lost 5 bases to trimming and J lost 0 bases; unmatched junction nucleotides: 6. The CDR3 spells CASSPTGTANTGELFF. The CDR3 nucleotides are TGTGCCAGCAGTCCGACAGGGACAGCGAACACCGGGGAGCTGTTTTTT.

This clonotype was recorded many times. The chain is built from TRBV20-1 and TRBJ2-1; TRBD2 matches 10 bases. In germline, CDR1 is DFQATT, CDR2 SNEGSKA (reference sequence). This CDR3 has 15 amino acids. Trimming cost V 0 bases and J 6 bases; bases outside gene matches: 5. Here the CDR3 reads CSARDGSSGSNEQFF. The CDR3 coding sequence is TGCAGTGCTAGAGATGGGTCTAGCGGGAGCAATGAGCAGTTCTTC.

The table lists this clonotype with many counts. The V and J genes are TRBV20-1 and TRBJ1-6, with TRBD1 as a possible D gene (5 bases). The CDR3 is made up of 15 amino acids. From germline, CDR1 is DFQATT and CDR2 SNEGSKA (reference sequence). V dropped 0 bases and J dropped 3 bases, with 9 bases sitting between them. The CDR3: CSARDRGLYNSPLHF. In nucleotides, the CDR3 is TGCAGTGCTAGAGATAGGGGCCTCTATAATTCACCCCTCCACTTT.

This clonotype appeared a few times. This chain uses TRBV6-4 with TRBJ2-5, with 8 bases identical to TRBD1. The J call may be wrong; the DNA end is better matched by TRBJ2-7. CDR1 is MRHNA, CDR2 SNTAGT, per germline. The CDR3 has 13 residues. The CDR3 sequence is CASSADRGDEQYF. DNA for the CDR3: TGTGCCAGCAGCGCCGACAGGGGTGACGAGCAGTACTTC.

This clonotype was seen ten or more times. The chain is built from TRBV29-1 and TRBJ2-1; D may be TRBD2 (5 bases). Germline V lookup: CDR1 SQVTM, CDR2 ANQGSEA. With 8 bases removed from V and 7 bases from J, the gap between germline ends came to 24 bases. The CDR3 contains 15 residues. CDR3 protein: CSSRRSGGPSNEQFF. The CDR3 DNA follows: TGCAGCTCACGAAGGAGCGGAGGCCCCAGTAATGAGCAGTTCTTC.

Worth noting for this clonotype: A much more abundant neighbour one base away suggests this may be a read error. The genes are TRBV6-2 or TRBV6-3 and TRBJ2-3, with D perhaps assigned TRBD1 or TRBD2 (5 bases each). Germline CDR1 MNHEY, CDR2 SVGEGT. Trimming removed 5 bases at V and 7 bases at J, with 13 bases between. This CDR3 comprises 13 residues. This CDR3 reads CASSKSPGHTQYF. Written as DNA, the CDR3 is TGTGCCAGCAGTAAATCGCCGGGACATACGCAGTATTTT.

This clonotype came up many times. CDR3 region: CAWSATTGTAGELFF. CDR3 DNA: TGTGCCTGGAGTGCCACGACAGGGACGGCCGGGGAGCTGTTTTTT. The chain couples TRBV30 to TRBJ2-2; 7 bases are shared with TRBD1. V shed 1 base, J shed 6 bases, and the junction held 8 bases outside the gene matches. This CDR3 has 15 amino acids. Per germline, CDR1 GTSNPN and CDR2 SVGIG (reference sequence). The full variable domain, in which reference TRBV30 and TRBJ2-2 provide the parts outside the CDR3, is SQTIHQWPATLVQPVGSPLSLECTVEGTSNPNLYWYRQAAGRGLQLLFYSVGIGQISSEVPQNLSASRPQDRQFILSSKKLLLSDSGFYLCAWSATTGTAGELFFGEGSRLTVL.

The rearrangement joins TRBV2 to TRBJ1-5; tentatively, D is TRBD1 (5 bases). Germline V gives CDR1 SNHLY, CDR2 FYNNEI. The CDR3 covers 14 residues. The V end was cut by 4 bases, the J end by 0 bases, with 7 bases between. CDR3: CASSAQGSNQPQHF. The CDR3 nucleotides read TGTGCCAGCAGTGCTCAGGGTAGCAATCAGCCCCAGCATTTT.